The present T cell receptor (beta chain) was sequenced within a study of OX40 agonist ivuxolimab in advanced cancers. As for the study in general: People in dose escalation had one of these cancers: hepatocellular carcinoma, melanoma, renal cell or head and neck cancer. Age averaged 60 years (range roughly 20 to 90), and 82.7% were male.

The study, taken as a whole, reports: Doses of 0.1 to 3.0 mg/kg were accompanied by clonal expansion of CD4+ and CD8+ blood T cells by week 6.

Exclusion applied to patients with autoimmune disease history or systemic immunosuppression. The CDR3 has 14 amino acids. V was trimmed by 2 bases and J by 2 bases, leaving 10 bases between them. From germline, CDR1 is SEHNR and CDR2 FQNEAQ (reference sequence). Profiling relied on immunoSEQ multiplex PCR, and the TCRdb table lists in-frame clones only, not all of them. The sample lists tens of thousands of clones, roughly 90% occurring once. As to this clone: Its antigen is not known.

The V gene is TRBV7-9, the J gene TRBJ2-7; D is perhaps TRBD2 (7 bases). The source of this sequence is an adult with an advanced solid tumor such as melanoma, head and neck, liver or kidney cancer. This sample comprised CD4+ or CD8+ T cells sorted from blood, obtained in a trial of the OX40 agonist ivuxolimab. CDR3: CASSLLGGAYEQYF. As DNA, the CDR3 is TGTGCCAGCAGCTTACTAGGGGGGGCCTACGAGCAGTACTTC.